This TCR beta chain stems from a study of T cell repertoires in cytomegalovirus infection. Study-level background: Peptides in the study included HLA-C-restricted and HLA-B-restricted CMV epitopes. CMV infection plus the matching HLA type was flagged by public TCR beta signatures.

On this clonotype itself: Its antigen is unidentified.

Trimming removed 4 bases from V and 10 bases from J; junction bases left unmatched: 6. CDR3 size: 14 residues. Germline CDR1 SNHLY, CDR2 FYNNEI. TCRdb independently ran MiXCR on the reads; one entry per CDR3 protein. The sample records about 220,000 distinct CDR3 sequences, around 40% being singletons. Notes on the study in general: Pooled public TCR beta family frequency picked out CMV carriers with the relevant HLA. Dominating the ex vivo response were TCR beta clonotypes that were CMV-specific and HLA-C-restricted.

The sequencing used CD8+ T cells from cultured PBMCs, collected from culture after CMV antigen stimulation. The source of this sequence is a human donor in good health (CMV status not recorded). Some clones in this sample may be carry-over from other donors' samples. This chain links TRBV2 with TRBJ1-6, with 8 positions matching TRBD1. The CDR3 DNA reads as TGTGCCAGCAGTGGCAGGGACAGGCGCTCACCCCTCCACTTT. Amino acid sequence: CASSGRDRRSPLHF.